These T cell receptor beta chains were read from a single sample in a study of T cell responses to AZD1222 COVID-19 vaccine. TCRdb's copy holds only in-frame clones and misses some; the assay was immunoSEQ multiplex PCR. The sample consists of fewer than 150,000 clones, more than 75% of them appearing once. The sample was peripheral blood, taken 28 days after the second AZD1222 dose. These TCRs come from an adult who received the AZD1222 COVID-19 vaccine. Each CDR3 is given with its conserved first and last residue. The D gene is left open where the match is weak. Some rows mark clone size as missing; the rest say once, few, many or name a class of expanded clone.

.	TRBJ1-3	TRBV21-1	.	TGTGCCAGCAGCAAACGGGGGGAGAGGGCTGGAAACACCATATATTTT	CASSKRGERAGNTIYF
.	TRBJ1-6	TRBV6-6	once	TGTGCCAGCAGTCCAAATGAAGCCCTCCACTTT	CASSPNEALHF
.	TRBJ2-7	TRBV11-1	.	TGTGCCAGCAGCACCAGCGAGACGACCTACGAGCAGTACTTC	CASSTSETTYEQYF
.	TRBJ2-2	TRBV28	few	TGTGCCAGCAGTTCCACCACCGGGGAGCTGTTTTTT	CASSSTTGELFF
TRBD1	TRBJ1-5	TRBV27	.	TGTGCCAGCGGATATACAGGGGCGCTTAATCAGCCCCAGCATTTT	CASGYTGALNQPQHF
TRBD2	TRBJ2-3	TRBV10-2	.	TGCGCCAGCAGTTTGCGGGGGGGCACAGATACGCAGTATTTT	CASSLRGGTDTQYF
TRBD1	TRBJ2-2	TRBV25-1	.	TGTGCCAGCTGTGACAGGGGTCGCACCGGGGAGCTGTTTTTT	CASCDRGRTGELFF
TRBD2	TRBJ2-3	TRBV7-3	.	TGTGCCAGCAGCCTCACGACTAGCGGGAGGACAGATACGCAGTATTTT	CASSLTTSGRTDTQYF
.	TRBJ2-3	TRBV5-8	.	TGTGCCAGCAACGCACCCCACACAGATACGCAGTATTTT	CASNAPHTDTQYF
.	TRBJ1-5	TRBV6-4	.	TGTGCCAGCAGTGAACAAAGCAATCAGCCCCAGCATTTT	CASSEQSNQPQHF
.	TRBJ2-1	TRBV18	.	TGTGCCAGCTCAAGAGACAATGAGCAGTTCTTC	CASSRDNEQFF
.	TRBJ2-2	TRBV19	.	TGTGCCAGTTCCGGGACGCAGACCGGGGAGCTGTTTTTT	CASSGTQTGELFF